This T cell receptor beta chain appears in the sequencing data of a study of cytomegalovirus exposure and HLA in healthy donors. CDR3 length: 15 residues. Germline CDR1 reads MDHEN; CDR2 reads SYDVKM. Germline trimming cut 5 bases from V and 4 bases from J; bases unmatched to any gene: 7. Study conclusions and caveats: According to a later analysis, TCR clusters from the first cohort tended to co-occur in the 120 or so validation repertoires. Most observed TCR sequences were rare, whereas some public TCRs were detected in many donors. Researchers catalogued under 200 TCR beta chains as cytomegalovirus-associated.

Remarks on this clone: No antigen is known for it.

Libraries were prepared by immunoSEQ multiplex PCR; TCRdb keeps only in-frame clonotypes and omits some of them. The table includes roughly 100,000 clones, about 95% detected once. While the first cohort had 600 to 800 subjects, the donors belonged to the separate validation cohort of about 110 subjects. The chain joins TRBV28 to TRBJ1-3; 8 nucleotides agree with TRBD1. The receptor's source is a woman between 18 and 30 years old in good health and CMV-seronegative. Source material: PBMCs. DNA for the CDR3: TGTGCCAGCAGTAGACAGGGGAGGGCGGGAAACACCATATATTTT. Translated: CASSRQGRAGNTIYF.